Sequencing of this T cell receptor beta chain was carried out in a study of early stage breast cancer tumors. Study information: ER+/PR+/HER2- status applied to about 80% of the 16 invasive breast tumors.

The study, taken as a whole, reports: Tumors had about 2.6-fold higher T cell density than normal breast.

TCRdb's table, derived via immunoSEQ multiplex PCR, lists solely in-frame clones and lacks some. The profile shows some 14,000 clones, 79% of them singletons. About this clone itself: Its antigen is not known.

This TCR came from a person between 50 and 60 years old with breast cancer. Sample: normal breast tissue next to the tumor.

The CDR3 sequence is CASSPMEETQYF. CDR3 DNA sequence: TGTGCCAGCTCACCAATGGAGGAGACCCAGTACTTC. This chain joins TRBV18 and TRBJ2-5; D remains ambiguous. The CDR3 covers 12 residues. V was pared by 2 bases and J by 5 bases, with 6 bases between. Germline V CDR1 and CDR2: KGHSH, LQKENI.